A selection of T cell receptor beta chains follows, all from one sample in a study of blood T cell repertoires in COVID-19. TCRdb keeps only in-frame clones here, not all; method: immunoSEQ multiplex PCR. Of roughly 130,000 clones listed, roughly 84% are singletons. Sample: PBMCs or T cells enriched from blood (not recorded which). The receptors stem from a woman aged 25 to 45 who had recovered from COVID-19. The CDR3 runs from the conserved cysteine through the conserved F or W. Each record gives: J gene, clone size, D gene, V gene, CDR3 DNA, CDR3 protein. D genes are given only for firm matches. Clone size is not always given. Where it is, it says once, few, many or a class for expanded clones.

TRBJ2-7 | once | TRBD1 | TRBV23-1 | TGCGCCAGCAGTCAATCGAAGGCCCCCCGGGGGACAGGGAGGCACGAGCAGTACTTC | CASSQSKAPRGTGRHEQYF
TRBJ1-6 | few | TRBD1 | TRBV11-2 | TGTGCCAGCAGCTCCGGGACAGGGTATTCACCCCTCCACTTT | CASSSGTGYSPLHF
TRBJ2-1 | - | - | TRBV7-9 | TGTGCCAGCAGCCGTGGGGGCGCCTCCTACAATGAGCAGTTCTTC | CASSRGGASYNEQFF
TRBJ1-6 | few | TRBD1 | TRBV7-9 | TGTGCCAGCAGTAAGAGGCGCCAGGGGGAATGGGCCCTCCACTTT | CASSKRRQGEWALHF
TRBJ2-7 | - | - | TRBV6-5 | TGTGCCAGCAGCTCCAGACTCTTCCCCTACGAGCAGTACTTC | CASSSRLFPYEQYF
TRBJ1-2 | - | - | TRBV28 | TGTGCCAGCAGTACCAACGCCATCCAAAAGGGGGGCTACACCTTC | CASSTNAIQKGGYTF
TRBJ2-1 | few | TRBD2 | TRBV19 | TGTGCCAGTAGTGGCGGGAGGGCCTCGGACAATGAGCAGTTCTTC | CASSGGRASDNEQFF
TRBJ2-2 | - | TRBD2 | TRBV11-2 | TGTGCCAGCAGGGGAGTAGCGGGAACCACCGGGGAGCTGTTTTTT | CASRGVAGTTGELFF
TRBJ1-1 | - | TRBD1 | TRBV5-1 | TGCGCCAGCAGCTTGGTCGGACAGGGGGTCACTGAAGCTTTCTTT | CASSLVGQGVTEAFF
TRBJ2-1 | - | TRBD2 | TRBV9 | TGTGCCAGCAGCGTAGCCCCGGGACTAGGCGCCTACAATGAGCAGTTCTTC | CASSVAPGLGAYNEQFF